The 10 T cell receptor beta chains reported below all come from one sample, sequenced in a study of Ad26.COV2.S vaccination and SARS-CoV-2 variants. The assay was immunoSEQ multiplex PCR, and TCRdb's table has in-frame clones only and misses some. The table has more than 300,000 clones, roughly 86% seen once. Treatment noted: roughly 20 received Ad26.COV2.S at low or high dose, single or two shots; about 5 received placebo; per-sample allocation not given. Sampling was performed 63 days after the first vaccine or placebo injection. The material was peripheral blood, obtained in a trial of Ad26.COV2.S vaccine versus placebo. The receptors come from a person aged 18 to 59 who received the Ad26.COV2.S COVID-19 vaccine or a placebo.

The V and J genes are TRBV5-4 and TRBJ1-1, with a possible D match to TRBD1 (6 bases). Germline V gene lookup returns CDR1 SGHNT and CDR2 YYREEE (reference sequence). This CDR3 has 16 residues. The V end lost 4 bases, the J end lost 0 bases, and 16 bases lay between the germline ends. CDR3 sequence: CASSPWTAPLNTEAFF. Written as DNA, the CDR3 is TGTGCCAGCAGCCCCTGGACAGCTCCCTTGAACACTGAAGCTTTCTTT.

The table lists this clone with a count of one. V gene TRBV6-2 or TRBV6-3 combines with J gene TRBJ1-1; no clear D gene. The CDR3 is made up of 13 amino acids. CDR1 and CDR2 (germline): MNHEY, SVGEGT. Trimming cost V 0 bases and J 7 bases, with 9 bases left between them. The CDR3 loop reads CASSYSPQREAFF. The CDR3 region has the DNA TGTGCCAGCAGTTACTCTCCACAGCGTGAAGCTTTCTTT.

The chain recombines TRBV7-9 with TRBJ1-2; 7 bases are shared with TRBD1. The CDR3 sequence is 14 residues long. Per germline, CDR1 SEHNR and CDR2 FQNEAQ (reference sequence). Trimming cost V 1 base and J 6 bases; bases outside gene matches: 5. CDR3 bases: TGTGCCAGCAGCTTAGTCGGGCAGGGGGATGGCTACACCTTC. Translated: CASSLVGQGDGYTF.

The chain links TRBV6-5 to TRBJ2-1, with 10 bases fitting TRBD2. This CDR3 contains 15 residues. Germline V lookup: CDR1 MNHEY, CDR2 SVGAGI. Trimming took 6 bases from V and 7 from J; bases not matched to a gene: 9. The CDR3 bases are TGTGCCAGCAGGAGAGCGGGGGGGTCCTCGAATGAGCAGTTCTTC. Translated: CASRRAGGSSNEQFF.

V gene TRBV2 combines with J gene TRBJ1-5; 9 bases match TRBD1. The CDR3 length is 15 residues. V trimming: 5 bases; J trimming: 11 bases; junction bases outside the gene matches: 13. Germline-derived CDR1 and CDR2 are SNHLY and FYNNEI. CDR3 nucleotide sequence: TGTGCCAGCAGTAACACAGGGGGCGCAGGGTGGTCCCAGCATTTT. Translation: CASSNTGGAGWSQHF.

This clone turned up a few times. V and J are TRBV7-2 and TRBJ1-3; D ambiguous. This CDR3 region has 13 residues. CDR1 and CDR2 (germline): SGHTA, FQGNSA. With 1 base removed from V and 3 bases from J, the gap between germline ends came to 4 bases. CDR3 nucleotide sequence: TGTGCCAGCAGCTTAGAGAGTGGAAACACCATATATTTT. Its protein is CASSLESGNTIYF.

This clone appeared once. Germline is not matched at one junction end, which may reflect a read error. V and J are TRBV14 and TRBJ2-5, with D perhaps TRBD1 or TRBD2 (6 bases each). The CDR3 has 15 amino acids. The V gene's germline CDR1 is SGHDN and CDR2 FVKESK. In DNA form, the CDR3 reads TGTGCCAGCAGTCAAGGACAGTGGGGGGAGAAGACCCAGTACTTC. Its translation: CASSQGQWGEKTQYF.

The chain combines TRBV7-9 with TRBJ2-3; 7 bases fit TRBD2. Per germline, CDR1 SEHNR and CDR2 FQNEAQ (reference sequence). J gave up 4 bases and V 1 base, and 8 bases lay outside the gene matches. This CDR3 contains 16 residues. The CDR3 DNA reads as TGTGCCAGCAGCTTAGGCCTCAGAGGGAGGGCAGATACGCAGTATTTT. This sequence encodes CASSLGLRGRADTQYF.

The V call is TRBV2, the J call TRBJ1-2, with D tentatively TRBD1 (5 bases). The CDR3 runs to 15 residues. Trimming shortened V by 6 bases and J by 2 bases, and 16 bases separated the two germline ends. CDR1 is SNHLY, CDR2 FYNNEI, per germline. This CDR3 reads CASSARGSDNYGYTF. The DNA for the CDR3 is TGTGCCAGCAGCGCCCGGGGCTCTGACAACTATGGCTACACCTTC.

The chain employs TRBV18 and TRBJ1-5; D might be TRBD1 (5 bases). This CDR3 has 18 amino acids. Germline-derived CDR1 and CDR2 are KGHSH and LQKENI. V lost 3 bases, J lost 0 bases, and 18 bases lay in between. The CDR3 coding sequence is TGTGCCAGCTCACCGGGCACCGCAAGGGGTTATAGCAATCAGCCCCAGCATTTT. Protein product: CASSPGTARGYSNQPQHF.